These 17 T cell receptor beta chains originate from one sample sequenced in a study of blood T cells in healthy people across ages. Through a sample-barcoded 5' primer and a J-beta primer mix, a second PCR was run for about 6 to 11 cycles. Via MiXCR, TCRdb re-called the 5' RACE reads, giving one row per CDR3 protein. The sample includes 1.5 million to 1.9 million distinct CDR3 sequences, roughly 43% seen only once; the top ten take about 4.1%. The sample consisted of blood. The receptors were sampled from a woman aged 18 to 35 in good health.

J is TRBJ1-1 and V is TRBV12-3 or TRBV12-4; a weak D match, TRBD1 (5 bases). V lost 3 bases, J lost 5 bases, and 16 bases lay in between. The CDR3 covers 15 residues. CDR3 in amino acids: CASSLAAGGRTEAFF. CDR3 sequence (DNA): TGTGCCAGCAGTTTGGCCGCGGGGGGGAGGACTGAAGCTTTCTTT.

This clonotype was observed a few times. This chain connects TRBV12-3 or TRBV12-4 to TRBJ1-2, with D tentatively TRBD1 (6 bases). With 2 bases removed from V and 8 bases from J, the gap between germline ends came to 12 bases. This CDR3 comprises 13 residues. Written as DNA, the CDR3 is TGTGCCAGCAGTTTAACAGGGCCGAGCGGCTACACCTTC. Its protein product is CASSLTGPSGYTF.

This clonotype showed up just a few times. The V call is TRBV20-1, the J call TRBJ2-1; the match to TRBD2 covers 9 bases. CDR3 size: 15 residues. The V gene's germline CDR1 is DFQATT and CDR2 SNEGSKA (reference sequence). J gave up 7 bases and V 6 bases, and 13 bases lay outside the gene matches. The CDR3 reads CSAIVGGRGRNEQFF. The DNA for the CDR3 is TGCAGTGCCATAGTGGGCGGGAGGGGTAGAAATGAGCAGTTCTTC.

This clonotype showed up many times. V usage is TRBV3-1 and J usage is TRBJ2-3; possible D gene TRBD2, 6 bases. From germline, CDR1 is LGHDT and CDR2 YNNKEL (reference sequence). The CDR3 contains 14 residues. Trimming stripped 1 base from V and 5 bases from J, with 10 bases between. CDR3 loop: CASSQAGLLDTQYF. Here the CDR3 DNA reads TGTGCCAGCAGCCAAGCGGGACTTCTAGATACGCAGTATTTT.

In this sample, this clonotype turned up a few times. The chain joins TRBV6-6 to TRBJ2-7; 14 positions agree with TRBD2. V shed 7 bases, J shed 4 bases, and the junction held 9 bases outside the gene matches. Germline CDR1 reads MNHNY; CDR2 reads SVGAGI (reference sequence). The CDR3 has 16 amino acids. This CDR3 is CASTPGLAGVQYEQYF. DNA for the CDR3: TGTGCCAGCACCCCGGGACTAGCGGGAGTACAGTACGAGCAGTACTTC.

The J gene is TRBJ2-1, the V gene TRBV7-2; D gene uncertain. V was cut by 1 base and J by 2 bases, with 9 bases left in between. The CDR3 has 15 residues. Germline assignment: CDR1 SGHTA and CDR2 FQGNSA. CDR3 nucleotide sequence: TGTGCCAGCAGCTTAGTTGCGTCAACCTACAATGAGCAGTTCTTC. Translating gives CASSLVASTYNEQFF.

The chain combines TRBV14 with TRBJ1-5; unclear D gene. V gave up 9 bases and J gave up 4 bases, with 22 bases separating them. Germline V gene lookup returns CDR1 SGHDN and CDR2 FVKESK. CDR3 length equals 16 residues. The CDR3 nucleotides are TGTGCCAGGCGGATCAGCTCGCCCCTGGGGAATCAGCCCCAGCATTTT. Translated, it gives CARRISSPLGNQPQHF.

V is TRBV29-1 and J is TRBJ1-4, with a possible D match to TRBD1 (6 bases). Germline CDR1 and CDR2: SQVTM and ANQGSEA. This CDR3 region has 12 residues. The V end lost 5 bases, the J end lost 8 bases, and 12 bases lay between the germline ends. DNA of the CDR3: TGCAGCGTTCAGCAGGGGTGGGAAAAACTGTTTTTT. It translates to CSVQQGWEKLFF. The variable domain in full, completed from reference TRBV29-1 and TRBJ1-4, reads SAVISQKPSRDICQRGTSLTIQCQVDSQVTMMFWYRQQPGQSLTLIATANQGSEATYESGFVIDKFPISRPNLTFSTLTVSNMSPEDSSIYLCSVQQGWEKLFFGSGTQLSVL.

CDR3 in amino acids: CSVARTTEAFF. CDR3 DNA sequence: TGCAGCGTTGCCCGGACAACTGAAGCTTTCTTT. The genes are TRBV29-1 and TRBJ1-1, with D tentatively TRBD1 (5 bases). V lost 4 bases, J lost 5 bases, and 8 bases lay in between. The germline gives CDR1 SQVTM, CDR2 ANQGSEA. The CDR3 runs to 11 residues.

The rearrangement joins TRBV3-1 to TRBJ1-1; D uncertain. The CDR3 consists of 14 residues. The germline CDR1 and CDR2 sequences are LGHDT and YNNKEL (reference sequence). V lost 0 bases and J 1 base, leaving 6 bases between the germline ends. The CDR3 region is CASSQDMGNTEAFF. The DNA of the CDR3 is TGTGCCAGCAGCCAAGATATGGGGAACACTGAAGCTTTCTTT.

The chain combines TRBV6-2 or TRBV6-3 with TRBJ2-4; possibly TRBD2 for D (5 bases). The J call may be mistaken, given a closer DNA end match to TRBJ2-7. Germline V lookup: CDR1 MNHEY, CDR2 SVGEGT. CDR3 length equals 13 residues. In DNA, the CDR3 is TGTGCCAGCCGAGGGATCTCGGCCTACGAGCAGTACTTC. Translation gives CASRGISAYEQYF.

This clonotype was observed a handful of times. The genes are TRBV12-3 or TRBV12-4 and TRBJ2-3; either TRBD1 or TRBD2 may fit D (5 bases each). The CDR3 is 15 residues long. Trimming removed 3 bases from V and 2 bases from J, with 12 bases in between. This CDR3 is CASSFGGRPTDTQYF. The DNA for the CDR3 is TGTGCCAGCAGTTTTGGGGGACGGCCCACAGATACGCAGTATTTT.

This chain joins TRBV20-1 and TRBJ2-1; 9 bases align to TRBD2. Germline V gene lookup returns CDR1 DFQATT and CDR2 SNEGSKA (reference sequence). Trimming took 5 bases from V and 10 from J; bases not matched to a gene: 15. The CDR3 runs to 15 residues. CDR3 amino acids: CSAYLGRGGADEQFF. The CDR3 region has the DNA TGCAGTGCTTACCTCGGTCGCGGGGGGGCCGACGAGCAGTTCTTC.

The chain carries TRBV7-9 and TRBJ2-1; D may be TRBD2 (6 bases). The J call is uncertain, as TRBJ2-7 better fits the DNA end. The length of the CDR3 is 15 residues. The germline CDR1 and CDR2 sequences are SEHNR and FQNEAQ (reference sequence). The CDR3 region has the DNA TGTGCCAGCAGTCCTCCCGGGACTGCCTACAATGAGCAGTACTTC. Translation: CASSPPGTAYNEQYF.

V and J are TRBV20-1 and TRBJ1-5; no clear D. This CDR3 is 13 amino acids long. Germline-derived CDR1 and CDR2 are DFQATT and SNEGSKA (reference sequence). Trimming cost V 3 bases and J 5 bases, with 11 bases left between them. The CDR3 protein is CSASIAHDQPQHF. In DNA, the CDR3 is TGCAGTGCTAGTATAGCCCACGATCAGCCCCAGCATTTT.

This chain links TRBV11-2 with TRBJ2-1, with 8 bases identical to TRBD2. Judging by the DNA end, TRBJ2-7 fits better; the J call may be wrong. Per the germline V gene, CDR1 is SGHAT and CDR2 is FQNNGV. The CDR3 length is 19 residues. CDR3 DNA sequence: TGTGCCAGCAGCTTAGTGGAATTTGGGCGGGGGGACTCCTACAATGAGCAGTACTTC. Its translation is CASSLVEFGRGDSYNEQYF.

This clonotype occurred a few times. The V call is TRBV11-2, the J call TRBJ2-5, with 13 bases matching TRBD2. The J segment lost 2 bases and the V segment lost 1 base, leaving 7 bases of the junction unmatched. Germline CDR1 reads SGHAT; CDR2 reads FQNNGV. The CDR3 runs 18 residues. CDR3 protein: CASSLGGLAGSPQETQYF. The CDR3 nucleotides read TGTGCCAGCAGCTTAGGGGGACTAGCGGGATCCCCACAAGAGACCCAGTACTTC.